The rows below give T cell receptor beta chains drawn from one sample of a study of regulatory T cells in long-lasting Graves disease. MiXCR, run by TCRdb on the multiplex PCR reads, gives a single entry per CDR3 protein. The sample lists about 660,000 distinct CDR3 sequences, approximately 29% seen once, with roughly 41% in the top ten. The sample here was peripheral blood mononuclear cells (PBMCs), taken when the disease was refractory, from a patient treated with antithyroid drugs. Every receptor here comes from a female donor with Graves disease. Each CDR3 is given with its conserved first and last residue. Fields, in order: D gene, clone size, J gene, V gene, CDR3 protein, CDR3 DNA. A D gene is named only where the DNA matches it firmly. The size entry is marked missing in some rows and otherwise reads once, few, many or a size class.

D gene: TRBD2
clone size: .
J gene: TRBJ2-2
V gene: TRBV20-1
CDR3 protein: CSARGTGPGLAGGAGELFF
CDR3 DNA: TGCAGTGCTAGAGGAACCGGCCCGGGACTAGCGGGAGGAGCCGGGGAGCTGTTTTTT

D gene: TRBD2
clone size: .
J gene: TRBJ2-7
V gene: TRBV2
CDR3 protein: CASLAGNYEQYF
CDR3 DNA: TGTGCCAGTTTAGCGGGGAACTACGAGCAGTACTTC

D gene: TRBD2
clone size: .
J gene: TRBJ2-7
V gene: TRBV20-1
CDR3 protein: CSARTGLAESYEQYF
CDR3 DNA: TGCAGTGCTAGAACTGGACTAGCGGAAAGCTACGAGCAGTACTTC

D gene: .
clone size: .
J gene: TRBJ2-3
V gene: TRBV7-9
CDR3 protein: CASSQTADTQYF
CDR3 DNA: TGTGCCAGCAGTCAGACTGCAGATACGCAGTATTTT

D gene: TRBD1
clone size: .
J gene: TRBJ1-5
V gene: TRBV6-1
CDR3 protein: CASRAGGIGNQPQHF
CDR3 DNA: TGTGCCAGCAGAGCAGGGGGCATAGGCAATCAGCCCCAGCATTTT

D gene: .
clone size: .
J gene: TRBJ1-2
V gene: TRBV20-1
CDR3 protein: CSARDPRRAYGYTF
CDR3 DNA: TGCAGTGCTAGAGATCCTCGACGGGCCTATGGCTACACCTTC

D gene: TRBD1
clone size: .
J gene: TRBJ1-5
V gene: TRBV2
CDR3 protein: CASSVSGQGSQPQHF
CDR3 DNA: TGTGCCAGCAGTGTTTCTGGACAGGGGTCTCAGCCCCAGCATTTT

D gene: .
clone size: few
J gene: TRBJ1-1
V gene: TRBV14
CDR3 protein: CASSQYQGSEAFF
CDR3 DNA: TGTGCCAGCAGCCAGTACCAGGGAAGTGAAGCTTTCTTT

D gene: TRBD1
clone size: many
J gene: TRBJ1-1
V gene: TRBV28
CDR3 protein: CASSPSGQGETEAFF
CDR3 DNA: TGTGCCAGCAGTCCCTCCGGACAGGGGGAGACTGAAGCTTTCTTT

D gene: TRBD1
clone size: .
J gene: TRBJ1-1
V gene: TRBV28
CDR3 protein: CASSFGTGATEAFF
CDR3 DNA: TGTGCCAGCAGTTTCGGGACAGGGGCCACTGAAGCTTTCTTT

D gene: .
clone size: .
J gene: TRBJ2-7
V gene: TRBV19
CDR3 protein: CASGSSPYEQYF
CDR3 DNA: TGTGCCAGCGGAAGTAGTCCCTACGAGCAGTACTTC

D gene: .
clone size: .
J gene: TRBJ2-1
V gene: TRBV5-1
CDR3 protein: CASSLEMGSYNEQFF
CDR3 DNA: TGCGCCAGCAGCTTGGAGATGGGATCCTACAATGAGCAGTTCTTC

D gene: .
clone size: few
J gene: TRBJ1-1
V gene: TRBV27
CDR3 protein: CASSFTYRVAEAFF
CDR3 DNA: TGTGCCAGCAGTTTTACTTACAGGGTCGCTGAAGCTTTCTTT

D gene: .
clone size: few
J gene: TRBJ1-1
V gene: TRBV5-1
CDR3 protein: CASSLYPGSTEAFF
CDR3 DNA: TGCGCCAGCAGCTTGTATCCAGGGAGCACTGAAGCTTTCTTT

D gene: .
clone size: .
J gene: TRBJ1-2
V gene: TRBV6-1
CDR3 protein: CASSPGLSLNYGYTF
CDR3 DNA: TGTGCCAGCAGCCCGGGTCTTTCCCTTAACTATGGCTACACCTTC

D gene: .
clone size: few
J gene: TRBJ1-3
V gene: TRBV2
CDR3 protein: CASSEMVSGGNTIYF
CDR3 DNA: TGTGCCAGCAGTGAAATGGTTTCGGGAGGAAACACCATATATTTT

D gene: .
clone size: .
J gene: TRBJ1-1
V gene: TRBV19
CDR3 protein: CASSIYANTEAFF
CDR3 DNA: TGTGCCAGTAGTATCTACGCAAACACTGAAGCTTTCTTT

D gene: .
clone size: many
J gene: TRBJ1-1
V gene: TRBV12-5
CDR3 protein: CASGLGENTEAFF
CDR3 DNA: TGTGCTAGTGGTTTAGGGGAAAACACTGAAGCTTTCTTT

D gene: TRBD1
clone size: many
J gene: TRBJ2-7
V gene: TRBV12-3/TRBV12-4
CDR3 protein: CASSFWPGTGGEEQYF
CDR3 DNA: TGTGCCAGCAGTTTTTGGCCCGGGACAGGGGGTGAGGAGCAGTACTTC

D gene: TRBD1
clone size: many
J gene: TRBJ1-4
V gene: TRBV28
CDR3 protein: CASSLRDRVFGKLFF
CDR3 DNA: TGTGCCAGCAGTCTCCGGGACAGGGTTTTTGGAAAACTGTTTTTT

D gene: .
clone size: few
J gene: TRBJ1-2
V gene: TRBV27
CDR3 protein: CASSLSGAPPYGYTF
CDR3 DNA: TGTGCCAGCAGTTTATCTGGGGCCCCCCCCTATGGCTACACCTTC

D gene: TRBD1
clone size: few
J gene: TRBJ1-2
V gene: TRBV27
CDR3 protein: CASTPGTAIYGYTF
CDR3 DNA: TGTGCCAGCACCCCCGGGACAGCGATTTATGGCTACACCTTC

D gene: TRBD1
clone size: many
J gene: TRBJ1-6
V gene: TRBV6-1
CDR3 protein: CASSEYGTGVGGSPLHF
CDR3 DNA: TGTGCCAGCAGTGAATATGGGACAGGGGTGGGGGGTTCACCCCTCCACTTT

D gene: .
clone size: .
J gene: TRBJ2-7
V gene: TRBV20-1
CDR3 protein: CSARRARSLYEQYF
CDR3 DNA: TGCAGTGCTAGGAGGGCCCGTTCCCTGTACGAGCAGTACTTC

D gene: .
clone size: few
J gene: TRBJ1-1
V gene: TRBV19
CDR3 protein: CASSALRQENTEAFF
CDR3 DNA: TGTGCCAGTAGTGCGTTGCGGCAGGAGAACACTGAAGCTTTCTTT

D gene: .
clone size: .
J gene: TRBJ1-2
V gene: TRBV28
CDR3 protein: CASTPSGDYGYAF
CDR3 DNA: TGTGCCAGCACCCCGAGCGGAGACTATGGCTACGCCTTC

D gene: TRBD1
clone size: many
J gene: TRBJ1-5
V gene: TRBV2
CDR3 protein: CASRNTGGISNQPQHF
CDR3 DNA: TGTGCCAGCAGAAACACAGGGGGGATAAGCAATCAGCCCCAGCATTTT

D gene: .
clone size: few
J gene: TRBJ1-2
V gene: TRBV18
CDR3 protein: CASSPTLEFYGYTF
CDR3 DNA: TGTGCCAGCTCACCCACACTGGAGTTCTATGGCTACACCTTC

D gene: .
clone size: few
J gene: TRBJ1-4
V gene: TRBV7-2
CDR3 protein: CASSLITSWREKLFF
CDR3 DNA: TGTGCCAGCAGCTTAATAACGTCCTGGCGTGAAAAACTGTTTTTT

D gene: TRBD2
clone size: few
J gene: TRBJ2-4
V gene: TRBV7-2
CDR3 protein: CASSPLRESGSLAKNIQYF
CDR3 DNA: TGTGCCAGCAGCCCGCTTAGGGAGAGCGGGAGCTTAGCCAAAAACATTCAGTACTTC

D gene: .
clone size: few
J gene: TRBJ1-5
V gene: TRBV6-2/TRBV6-3
CDR3 protein: CASTIDGGYNQPQHF
CDR3 DNA: TGTGCCAGCACCATAGACGGGGGATACAATCAGCCCCAGCATTTT

D gene: .
clone size: .
J gene: TRBJ1-1
V gene: TRBV5-1
CDR3 protein: CASSFNANMNTEAFF
CDR3 DNA: TGCGCCAGCAGCTTCAATGCCAACATGAACACTGAAGCTTTCTTT

D gene: TRBD1
clone size: .
J gene: TRBJ2-7
V gene: TRBV28
CDR3 protein: CASSWAGQGAYEQYF
CDR3 DNA: TGTGCCAGCAGTTGGGCGGGACAGGGAGCCTACGAGCAGTACTTC

D gene: TRBD1
clone size: .
J gene: TRBJ1-2
V gene: TRBV2
CDR3 protein: CASRLGQGAGGYTF
CDR3 DNA: TGTGCCAGTCGGTTGGGACAGGGGGCGGGCGGCTACACCTTC

D gene: TRBD1
clone size: .
J gene: TRBJ1-2
V gene: TRBV7-2
CDR3 protein: CASSLFEGAGGYTF
CDR3 DNA: TGTGCCAGCAGCTTATTTGAGGGGGCTGGTGGCTACACCTTC

D gene: .
clone size: few
J gene: TRBJ1-5
V gene: TRBV6-1
CDR3 protein: CASTSLGGTLNQPQHF
CDR3 DNA: TGTGCCAGCACCTCCCTCGGGGGGACATTAAATCAGCCCCAGCATTTT

D gene: .
clone size: few
J gene: TRBJ1-2
V gene: TRBV7-2
CDR3 protein: CASSLSGTVGYTF
CDR3 DNA: TGTGCCAGCAGCTTATCAGGGACGGTTGGCTACACCTTC

D gene: .
clone size: .
J gene: TRBJ1-5
V gene: TRBV19
CDR3 protein: CASTKTGSQPQHF
CDR3 DNA: TGTGCCAGTACCAAGACAGGTTCTCAGCCCCAGCATTTT

D gene: TRBD1
clone size: .
J gene: TRBJ1-1
V gene: TRBV6-2/TRBV6-3
CDR3 protein: CASSYGDRVNTEAFF
CDR3 DNA: TGTGCCAGCAGTTACGGGGACAGGGTGAACACTGAAGCTTTCTTT

D gene: TRBD2
clone size: .
J gene: TRBJ2-7
V gene: TRBV29-1
CDR3 protein: CPFPETSGRGYEQYF
CDR3 DNA: TGCCCTTTTCCGGAGACTAGCGGGAGAGGGTACGAGCAGTACTTC

D gene: .
clone size: few
J gene: TRBJ2-7
V gene: TRBV6-2/TRBV6-3
CDR3 protein: CASSYSFSSVSSYEQYF
CDR3 DNA: TGTGCCAGCAGTTACTCCTTCAGTAGCGTAAGCTCCTACGAGCAGTACTTC

D gene: .
clone size: .
J gene: TRBJ1-1
V gene: TRBV28
CDR3 protein: CASRDGRTYTEAFF
CDR3 DNA: TGTGCCAGCAGAGACGGACGGACATACACTGAAGCTTTCTTT

D gene: TRBD2
clone size: .
J gene: TRBJ2-4
V gene: TRBV7-2
CDR3 protein: CASSTEDQLAGVNIQYF
CDR3 DNA: TGTGCCAGCAGTACCGAGGATCAACTAGCGGGGGTAAACATTCAGTACTTC

D gene: TRBD1
clone size: .
J gene: TRBJ2-7
V gene: TRBV24-1
CDR3 protein: CATSESIRGLSYEQYF
CDR3 DNA: TGTGCCACCAGTGAAAGTATAAGGGGGCTGAGCTACGAGCAGTACTTC

D gene: TRBD1
clone size: .
J gene: TRBJ1-5
V gene: TRBV28
CDR3 protein: CASSLWGQGQGPQHF
CDR3 DNA: TGTGCCAGCAGTTTATGGGGACAGGGCCAGGGGCCCCAGCATTTT

D gene: TRBD1
clone size: .
J gene: TRBJ2-1
V gene: TRBV28
CDR3 protein: CASNAGQGGNEQFF
CDR3 DNA: TGTGCCAGCAATGCGGGACAGGGGGGGAATGAGCAGTTCTTC

D gene: TRBD1
clone size: .
J gene: TRBJ1-1
V gene: TRBV2
CDR3 protein: CASSWTGDNTEAFF
CDR3 DNA: TGTGCCAGCAGCTGGACAGGGGACAACACTGAAGCTTTCTTT

D gene: TRBD2
clone size: .
J gene: TRBJ2-5
V gene: TRBV7-6
CDR3 protein: CASSLARGARETQYF
CDR3 DNA: TGTGCCAGCAGCTTAGCGCGGGGGGCAAGGGAGACCCAGTACTTC

D gene: TRBD1
clone size: few
J gene: TRBJ1-1
V gene: TRBV6-5
CDR3 protein: CASSFLTGGVVTEAFF
CDR3 DNA: TGTGCCAGCAGTTTTCTTACAGGGGGCGTTGTCACTGAAGCTTTCTTT